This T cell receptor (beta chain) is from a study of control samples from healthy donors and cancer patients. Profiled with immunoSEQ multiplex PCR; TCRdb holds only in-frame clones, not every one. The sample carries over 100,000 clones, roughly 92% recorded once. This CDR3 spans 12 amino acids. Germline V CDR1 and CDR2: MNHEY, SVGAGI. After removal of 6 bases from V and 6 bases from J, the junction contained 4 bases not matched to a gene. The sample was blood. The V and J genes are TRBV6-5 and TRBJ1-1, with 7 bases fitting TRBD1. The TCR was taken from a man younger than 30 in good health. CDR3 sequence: CASRTGAPEAFF. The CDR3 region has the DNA TGTGCCAGCAGAACAGGGGCCCCTGAAGCTTTCTTT.